A selection of T cell receptor beta chains follows, all from one sample in a study of T cells in Graves' hyperthyroidism and ophthalmopathy. TCRdb fed the multiplex PCR reads into MiXCR, producing one record per CDR3 protein. There are fewer than 750,000 distinct CDR3 sequences in the sample; roughly 15% occur only once, and approximately 12% lies in the top ten. Specimen: blood. These receptors came from a woman aged 50 to 60 with Graves' ophthalmopathy. Both conserved end residues are trimmed from each CDR3.

v_gene	len	j_gene	CDR3aa
TRBV9	14	TRBJ2-1	ASSVVGQGLRNEQF
TRBV2	12	TRBJ1-1	ASSAGRTNTEAF
TRBV20-1	9	TRBJ2-1	SKVRGKGQF
TRBV7-8	13	TRBJ2-5	ASSLVWAAGETQY
TRBV28	12	TRBJ2-3	VSSFPLVADTQY
TRBV12-3/TRBV12-4	10	TRBJ1-2	ASSFSNYGYT
TRBV6-1	13	TRBJ2-1	ASSRTSGRIYEQF
TRBV28	12	TRBJ1-1	ASSPLWVGTEAF
TRBV19	13	TRBJ1-4	ASSSKRGPGEKLF
TRBV6-1	12	TRBJ1-2	ASSAGGSNYGYT
TRBV5-1	14	TRBJ2-5	ASSLGTSGKGETQY
TRBV3-1	15	TRBJ1-2	ASSQEELGPFSYGYT
TRBV14	14	TRBJ1-6	ASSQEGLIANSPLH
TRBV27	13	TRBJ2-1	ASRGLAGVGNEQF
TRBV6-1	12	TRBJ2-1	ASSSRRASDEQF
TRBV5-1	14	TRBJ2-3	ASSLVGGSGTDTQY
TRBV6-8	14	TRBJ1-1	ASRTPGGGRDTEAF
TRBV3-1	13	TRBJ2-7	ASSQGYDRGGEQY
TRBV7-9	13	TRBJ2-5	ASSLGTGGEETQY
TRBV6-1	14	TRBJ2-1	ASRLNRDRAFNEQF
TRBV12-3/TRBV12-4	12	TRBJ2-5	ASSLEGLAKTQY
TRBV4-3	13	TRBJ2-7	ASSQAGGLLDEQY
TRBV6-2/TRBV6-3	13	TRBJ2-6	ASSFGNSGANVLT
TRBV7-8	15	TRBJ2-3	ASSPLLSGGPTDTQY
TRBV11-3	13	TRBJ2-1	ASSLTSLTYNEQF
TRBV28	11	TRBJ2-7	ASSRGGTYEQY
TRBV12-3/TRBV12-4	17	TRBJ2-1	ASSLAMAADMSSYNEQF
TRBV7-2	12	TRBJ1-1	ASSLTDRGTEAF
TRBV27	12	TRBJ2-1	ASSLAGRVIEQF
TRBV7-2	14	TRBJ2-2	ASSLLGSLLTGELF
TRBV5-1	16	TRBJ2-1	ASSLFSSGISSYNEQF
TRBV7-2	14	TRBJ2-5	ATRLSGRAGVETQY
TRBV10-3	12	TRBJ1-2	AIRPGQGIYGYT
TRBV5-1	13	TRBJ1-5	ASSLDQGDGQPQH
TRBV28	12	TRBJ1-2	ASGLDRVSLGYT
TRBV29-1	13	TRBJ1-5	SVVWATDGNQPQH